Sequencing of this T cell receptor beta chain was carried out in a study of monozygotic twins with inflammatory bowel disease (dated by TCRdb to between 2017 and 2020). Background on the whole study: In total, around 30 monozygotic twin pairs made up the full study: 19 Danish pairs, all IBD-discordant, plus nine German pairs, of which four were IBD-concordant and five were IBD-discordant. Each individual had, on average, about 151 000 unique TCRalpha sequences and 181 000 unique TCRbeta sequences available for analysis. Within discordant pairs, disease-associated traits were sought mainly by comparing IBD patients with their genetically identical healthy co-twins.

Note on this clonotype: Its binding antigen is unknown.

From each donor, a roughly 2.6 ml peripheral blood sample was collected into PAXgene tubes and stored at -80 degrees C. Without T cell sorting, total RNA was isolated from whole blood using the PAXgene blood miRNA kit on an automated QIAcube. Peripheral blood from monozygotic twin pairs who were concordant or discordant for inflammatory bowel disease underwent deep TCRalpha and TCRbeta repertoire profiling using unique molecular barcoding. Smoking habits were recorded for all twin pairs, with individuals classified as current, former or never smokers. Library creation used 5' RACE. The input for every TCR library was approximately 3,500 ng of total RNA. For each sample, cDNA was synthesized in eight separate reactions using SMARTScribe reverse transcriptase. Unique molecular identifiers containing a 6-nucleotide sample barcode were introduced through template switching during cDNA synthesis. Two nested PCRs of roughly 15 and 9 cycles amplified the TCRalpha and TCRbeta cDNA, and bead purification followed each PCR. Before amplification, the cDNA was treated with uracil DNA-glycosylase and purified using the QIAquick PCR purification kit. In the second PCR, Illumina TruSeq-compatible adapters and sample-specific barcodes were added. Library quality and concentration were assessed using TapeStation and Qubit, and about 5 ng of each library was pooled. Sequencing of pooled libraries was carried out on an Illumina HiSeq2500 single-index Rapid Run using 2 x 100 bp reads and custom sequencing primers. In the original analysis: PCR and sequencing errors were corrected by UMI-based consensus assembly using MiGEC version 1.2.6. MiXCR version 2.1.1 was used to carry out V(D)J alignment, clonotype assembly and CDR3 extraction. Normalisation of gene usage, clonotype sharing and MAIT/NKT TCR abundance was achieved by analysing the top 1000, 10 000 and 20 000 clonotypes per sample. Diversity was computed as the inverse Simpson index with the vegan R package after downsampling to 27 000 UMIs. Paired Mann-Whitney U tests were applied to discordant twin pairs, with Benjamini-Hochberg correction for multiple testing. TCRdb reprocessed the sequencing reads and holds a single record per CDR3 protein sequence, with no DNA. The V and J calls were determined by TCRdb, not by the authors. For this sample, the table gives approximately 150,000 distinct CDR3 sequences. The ten top clones hold around 2.4% of the sample.

Via the germline V gene, CDR1 is SQVTM and CDR2 ANQGSEA. The cysteine opens and the phenylalanine closes a CDR3 of 14 amino acids. No DNA has been recorded. Beyond this particular receptor, the publication reports: The analysis was unable to tell apart different T cell subtypes. TCRbeta repertoire diversity, by inverse Simpson index, was decreased in IBD patients compared with their healthy co-twins. No single strong signal or clonotype linked to IBD turned up in the results, so the idea that one exists was not supported. Compared with healthy twins, IBD patients had fewer clonotypes in common with other individuals, a difference most pronounced in patients showing signs of disease activity. Because patients were on differing immunosuppressive treatments, the repertoires may have picked up extra background noise and inter-individual variability. No difference in repertoire similarity was observed between concordant and discordant twins, possibly owing to limited statistical power.

Sequencing used blood. The sequence derives from a human donor with ulcerative colitis or Crohn's disease, or a healthy co-twin of an affected twin (not recorded which). The rearrangement joined TRBV29-1 to TRBJ2-5; TCRdb outputs TRBD1, but without DNA this stays unchecked. The encoded CDR3 is CSGTGTTEQETQYF.